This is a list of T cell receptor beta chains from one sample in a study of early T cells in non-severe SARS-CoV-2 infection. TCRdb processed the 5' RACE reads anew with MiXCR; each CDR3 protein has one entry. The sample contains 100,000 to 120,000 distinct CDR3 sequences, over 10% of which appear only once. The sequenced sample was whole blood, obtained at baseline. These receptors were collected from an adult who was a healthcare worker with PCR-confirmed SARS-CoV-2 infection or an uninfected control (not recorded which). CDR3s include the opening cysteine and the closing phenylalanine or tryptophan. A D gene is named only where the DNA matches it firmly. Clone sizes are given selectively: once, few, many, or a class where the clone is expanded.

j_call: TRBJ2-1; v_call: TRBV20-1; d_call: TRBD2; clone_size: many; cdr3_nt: TGCAGTGCTCACGGGAGGCCCATCTACAATGAGCAGTTCTTC; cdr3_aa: CSAHGRPIYNEQFF
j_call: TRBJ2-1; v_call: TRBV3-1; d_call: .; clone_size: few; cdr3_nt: TGTGCCAGCAGCCTAGGGGAGGAGCAGTTCTTC; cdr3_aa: CASSLGEEQFF
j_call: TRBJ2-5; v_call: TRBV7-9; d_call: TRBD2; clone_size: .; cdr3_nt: TGTGCCAGCAGCCCGGTCGGGGGGAGACAAGAGACCCAGTACTTC; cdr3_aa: CASSPVGGRQETQYF
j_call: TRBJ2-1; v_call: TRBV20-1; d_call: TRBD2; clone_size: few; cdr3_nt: TGCAGTTCCACTCTATTAGCGGGGGATGAGCAGTTCTTC; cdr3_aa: CSSTLLAGDEQFF
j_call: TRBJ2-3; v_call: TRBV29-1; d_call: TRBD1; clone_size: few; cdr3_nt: TGCAGCGTTCGGACAGGGGCAGATACGCAGTATTTT; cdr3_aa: CSVRTGADTQYF
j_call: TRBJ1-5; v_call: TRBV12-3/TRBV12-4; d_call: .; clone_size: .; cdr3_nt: TGTGCCAGCAGTTTAAGGGGAAGCAATCAGCCCCGGCATTTT; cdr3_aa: CASSLRGSNQPRHF
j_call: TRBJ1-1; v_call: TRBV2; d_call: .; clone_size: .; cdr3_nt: TGTGCCAGCAGTGATAGGACGGCGAACACTGAAGCTTTCTTT; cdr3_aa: CASSDRTANTEAFF
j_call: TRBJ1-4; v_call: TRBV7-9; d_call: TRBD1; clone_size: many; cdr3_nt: TGTGCCAGCAGCTTGACAGGGGTTGAGGAAAAACTGTTTTTT; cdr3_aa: CASSLTGVEEKLFF
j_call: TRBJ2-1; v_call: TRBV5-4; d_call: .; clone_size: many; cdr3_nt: TGTGCCAGCAGGTTAGCGCGGAGCTCCTACAATGAGCAGTTCTTC; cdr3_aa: CASRLARSSYNEQFF
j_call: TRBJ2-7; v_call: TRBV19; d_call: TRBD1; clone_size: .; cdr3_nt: TGTGCCAGTAGTTTGCGGACAGGGGGCAACGAGCAGTACTTC; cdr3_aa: CASSLRTGGNEQYF
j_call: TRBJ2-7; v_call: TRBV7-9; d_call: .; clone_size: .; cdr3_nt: TGTGCCAGCAGCCTAGACATCTACGAGCAGTACTTC; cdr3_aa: CASSLDIYEQYF
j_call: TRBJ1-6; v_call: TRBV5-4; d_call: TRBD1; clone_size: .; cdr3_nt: TGTGCCAGCAGCCTATGGGACAGGGTTAATTCACCCCTCCACTTT; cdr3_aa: CASSLWDRVNSPLHF
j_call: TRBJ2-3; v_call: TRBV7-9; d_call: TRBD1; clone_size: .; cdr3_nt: TGTGCCAGCAGCCCCCGGACAGGGGGGATTGGTACGCAGTATTTT; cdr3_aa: CASSPRTGGIGTQYF
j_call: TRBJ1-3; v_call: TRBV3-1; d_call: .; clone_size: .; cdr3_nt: TGTGCCAGCAGCCAAGCATCACAGCTAACCCTCTCTGGAAACACCATATATTTT; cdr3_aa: CASSQASQLTLSGNTIYF
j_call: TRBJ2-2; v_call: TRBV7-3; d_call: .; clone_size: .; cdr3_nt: TGTGCCAGCAGCTTAACCAGGGAGAAGTCCGGGGAGCTGTTTTTT; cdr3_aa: CASSLTREKSGELFF
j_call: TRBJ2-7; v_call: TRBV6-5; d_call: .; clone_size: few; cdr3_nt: TGTGCCAGCAGGCCCAACTGGCCAGGTAGCTCCTACGAGCAGTACTTC; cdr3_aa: CASRPNWPGSSYEQYF
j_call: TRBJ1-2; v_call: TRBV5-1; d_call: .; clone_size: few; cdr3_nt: TGCGCCAGCAGCATTAGTGACGGACCCTATGGCTACACCTTC; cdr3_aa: CASSISDGPYGYTF
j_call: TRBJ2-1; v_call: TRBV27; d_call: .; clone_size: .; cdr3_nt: TGTGCCAGCAGTGGGACCTGGGTGAACAATGAGCAGTTCTTC; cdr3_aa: CASSGTWVNNEQFF
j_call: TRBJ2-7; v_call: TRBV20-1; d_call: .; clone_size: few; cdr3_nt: TGCAGTGCTCAAGCCGGACCCGGGGAGTCCTACGAGCAGTACTTC; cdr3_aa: CSAQAGPGESYEQYF
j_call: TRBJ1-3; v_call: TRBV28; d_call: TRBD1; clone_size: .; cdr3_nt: TGTGCCAGCAACCAACCGGGACAGGGGATAAACACCATATATTTT; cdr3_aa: CASNQPGQGINTIYF
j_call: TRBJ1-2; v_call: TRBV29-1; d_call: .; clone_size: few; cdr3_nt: TGCAGCGTTGTTATGGGGCCAGGCTATGGCTACACCTTC; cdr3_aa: CSVVMGPGYGYTF
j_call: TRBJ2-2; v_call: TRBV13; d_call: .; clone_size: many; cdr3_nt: TGTGCCAGCAGCTTAGCCGGGGAGCTGTTTTTT; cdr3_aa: CASSLAGELFF
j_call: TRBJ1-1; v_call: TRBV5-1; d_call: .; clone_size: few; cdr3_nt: TGCGCCAGCAGCTTGGCCGGGGGAGCCACTGAAGCTTTCTTT; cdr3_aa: CASSLAGGATEAFF
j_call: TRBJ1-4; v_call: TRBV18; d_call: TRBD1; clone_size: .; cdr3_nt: TGTGCCAGCTCACCAATCGGACAGGGTGAAAAACTGTTTTTT; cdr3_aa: CASSPIGQGEKLFF
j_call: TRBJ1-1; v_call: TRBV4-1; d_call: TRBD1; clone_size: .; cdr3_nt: TGCGCCAGCAGCCTTGGCCGGGACAGGTTGAACACTGAAGCTTTCTTT; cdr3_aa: CASSLGRDRLNTEAFF
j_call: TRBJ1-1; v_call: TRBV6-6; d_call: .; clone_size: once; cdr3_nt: TGTGCCAGCAGTCAATACAACACTGAAGCTTTCTTT; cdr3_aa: CASSQYNTEAFF
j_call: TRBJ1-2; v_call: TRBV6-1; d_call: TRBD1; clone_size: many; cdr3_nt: TGTGCCAGCAGTGAACAGGGGGCGATGGCTAACTATGGCTACACCTTC; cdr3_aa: CASSEQGAMANYGYTF
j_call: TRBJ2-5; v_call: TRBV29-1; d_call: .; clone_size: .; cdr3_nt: TGCAGCGCCCCGGAGTTGGGTGCCTCAGTGGCCCAGTACTTC; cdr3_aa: CSAPELGASVAQYF
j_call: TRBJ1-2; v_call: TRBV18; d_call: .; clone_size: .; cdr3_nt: TGTGCCAGCTCACCACGGGGGGCGCCCTCGGGCTACACCTTC; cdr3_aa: CASSPRGAPSGYTF
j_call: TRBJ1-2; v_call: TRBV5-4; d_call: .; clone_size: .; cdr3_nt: TGTGCCAGCAGCCCGGACAAGGGAGTGTATGGCTACACCTTC; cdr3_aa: CASSPDKGVYGYTF
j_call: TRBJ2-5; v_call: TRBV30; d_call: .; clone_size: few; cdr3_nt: TGTGCCTGGAGCGCCTGGGCAGGGGTAGGGGAGACCCAGTACTTC; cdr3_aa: CAWSAWAGVGETQYF
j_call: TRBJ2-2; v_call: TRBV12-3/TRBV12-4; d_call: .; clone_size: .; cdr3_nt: TGTGCCAGCAGTATGCTCAGGAACACCGGGGAGCTGTTTTTT; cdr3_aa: CASSMLRNTGELFF
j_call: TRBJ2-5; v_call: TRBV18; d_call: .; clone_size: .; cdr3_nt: TGTGCCAGCTCACCACCAGGGACCCAAGAGACCCAGTACTTC; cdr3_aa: CASSPPGTQETQYF
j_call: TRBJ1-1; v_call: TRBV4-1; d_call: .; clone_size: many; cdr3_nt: TGCGCCAGCAGCCAGATCCCGACGGTTACTGAAGCTTTCTTT; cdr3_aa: CASSQIPTVTEAFF
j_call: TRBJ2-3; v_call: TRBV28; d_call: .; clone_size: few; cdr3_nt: TGTGCCAGCAGCCCCTCGGGGGCGCAGTATTTT; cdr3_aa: CASSPSGAQYF
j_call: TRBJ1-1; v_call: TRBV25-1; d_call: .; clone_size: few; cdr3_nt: TGTGCCAGCAGTGAGATGTTGAACACTGAAGCTTTCTTT; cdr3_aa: CASSEMLNTEAFF
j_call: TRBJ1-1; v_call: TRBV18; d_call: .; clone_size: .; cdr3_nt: TGTGCCAGCTCAGGGACGGTTACCGTTTCGGGCACTGAAGCTTTCTTT; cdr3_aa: CASSGTVTVSGTEAFF
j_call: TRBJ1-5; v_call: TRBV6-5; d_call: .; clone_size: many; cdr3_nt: TGTGCCAGCAGCCCTATGGGGGATCAGCCCCAGCATTTT; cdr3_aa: CASSPMGDQPQHF
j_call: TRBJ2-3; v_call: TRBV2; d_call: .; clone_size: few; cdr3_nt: TGTGCCAGCCAGACAGAATCCACAGATACGCAGTATTTT; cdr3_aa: CASQTESTDTQYF
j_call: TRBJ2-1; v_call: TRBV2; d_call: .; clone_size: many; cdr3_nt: TGTGCCAGCAACTGGCGGACTTCTAATGAGCAGTTCTTC; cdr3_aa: CASNWRTSNEQFF
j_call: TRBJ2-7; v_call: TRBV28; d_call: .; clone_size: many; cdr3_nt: TGTGCCAGCAGCTTACCGGCCTCCCGATCTGGAGAGCAGTACTTC; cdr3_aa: CASSLPASRSGEQYF
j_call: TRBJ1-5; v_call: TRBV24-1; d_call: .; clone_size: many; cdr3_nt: TGTGCCACCAGTACCGGAGTGGGGCAGCCCCAGCATTTT; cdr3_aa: CATSTGVGQPQHF
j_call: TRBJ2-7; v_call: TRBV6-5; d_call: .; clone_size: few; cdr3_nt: TGTGCCAGCAGTTACCGCCGGGACACAACCTACGAGCAGTACTTC; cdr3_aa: CASSYRRDTTYEQYF
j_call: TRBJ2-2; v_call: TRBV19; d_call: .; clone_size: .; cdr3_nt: TGTGCCAGTCTGGGGCTAGTCACCGGGGAGCTGTTTTTT; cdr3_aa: CASLGLVTGELFF
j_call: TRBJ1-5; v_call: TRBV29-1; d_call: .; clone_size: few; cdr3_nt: TGCAGCGTTGTAGTCGACAGCCAGCCCCAGCATTTT; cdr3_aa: CSVVVDSQPQHF
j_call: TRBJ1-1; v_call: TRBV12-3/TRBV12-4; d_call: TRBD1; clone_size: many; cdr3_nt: TGTGCCAGCAGTGCCCCAGGGGGCACTGAAGCTTTCTTT; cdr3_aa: CASSAPGGTEAFF
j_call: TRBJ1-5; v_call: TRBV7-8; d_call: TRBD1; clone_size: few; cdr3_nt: TGTGCCAGCAGCCGGGACAGGGGGCAGAGCAATCAGCCCCAGCATTTT; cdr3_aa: CASSRDRGQSNQPQHF
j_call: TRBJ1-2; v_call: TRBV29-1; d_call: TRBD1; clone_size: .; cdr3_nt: TGCAGCGCGGGACAGCAAACTAACTATGGCTACACCTTC; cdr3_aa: CSAGQQTNYGYTF